Listed below are T cell receptor beta chains from one sample, sequenced in a study of cytomegalovirus exposure and HLA in healthy donors. This table comes from immunoSEQ multiplex PCR, and its TCRdb copy is limited to in-frame clones, with some not included. The table includes 150,000 to 200,000 clones, over 65% detected once. The sequenced material came from PBMCs. The source of these receptors is a woman aged 25 to 39 in good health and CMV-seronegative. CDR3s include the opening cysteine and the closing phenylalanine or tryptophan. D genes are given only for firm matches. Size values are once, few and many counts, or a class for expanded clones, and some rows have none.

TRBV14	NA	TRBD1	TRBJ2-5	TGTGCCAGCAGCCAAAGATGGGGGACAGGCGGGGAGACCCAGTACTTC	CASSQRWGTGGETQYF
TRBV2	once	NA	TRBJ1-1	TGTGCCAGTCAGCGGACGACCAACACTGAAGCTTTCTTT	CASQRTTNTEAFF
TRBV11-3	NA	NA	TRBJ2-4	TGTGCCAGCAGCTCAATCCGGGACAACCTAGCCAAAAACATTCAGTACTTC	CASSSIRDNLAKNIQYF
TRBV14	NA	TRBD1	TRBJ1-1	TGTGCCAGCACCCCAAAAAGGGGGCGGGACACTGAAGCTTTCTTT	CASTPKRGRDTEAFF
TRBV5-1	NA	NA	TRBJ1-1	TGCGCCAGCAGCTTGGGTGCCGGGAACACTGAAGCTTTCTTT	CASSLGAGNTEAFF
TRBV18	NA	TRBD1	TRBJ1-1	TGTGCCAGCTCACAGGGACAGGGGTTCACTGAAGCTTTCTTT	CASSQGQGFTEAFF
TRBV19	few	NA	TRBJ1-2	TGTGCCAGTAGTACCCCGAGGAATGCCTACTATGGCTACACCTTC	CASSTPRNAYYGYTF
TRBV7-9	few	NA	TRBJ1-4	TGTTCCAGCAGCCGAGCACCGCAGGGGCCTTACGAAAAACTGTTTTTT	CSSSRAPQGPYEKLFF
TRBV5-1	NA	NA	TRBJ2-7	TGCGCCAGCAGCATCGACAAGGCCTACGAGCAGTACTTC	CASSIDKAYEQYF
TRBV27	NA	NA	TRBJ1-5	TGTGCCAGCAGCCGCCGGGAGGATCAGCCCCAGCATTTT	CASSRREDQPQHF
TRBV2	few	NA	TRBJ2-5	TGTGCCAGCAGTGCGAGACACCTCCAAGAGACCCAGTACTTC	CASSARHLQETQYF
TRBV2	NA	NA	TRBJ2-5	TGTGCCAGCAGGCAGCAAGAGACCCAGTACTTC	CASRQQETQYF
TRBV5-4	NA	TRBD1	TRBJ1-4	TGTGCCAGCAGCCTCGGACAGGGGGCAACTAATGAAAAACTGTTTTTT	CASSLGQGATNEKLFF
TRBV7-9	few	NA	TRBJ2-7	TGTGCCAGCAAGACTGGTTCCTACGAGCAGTACTTC	CASKTGSYEQYF
TRBV30	NA	NA	TRBJ2-1	TGTGCCTGGAGTGTAGAACTAAGCTCCTACAATGAGCAGTTCTTC	CAWSVELSSYNEQFF